This T cell receptor beta chain was sequenced in a study of T cells in women clearing cervical HPV infection. Worth noting for this clone: The CDR3 end lies 3 residues beyond the end of the read and is filled in from the germline J gene.

Looked up from germline, CDR1 is LNHDA and CDR2 is SQIVND (reference sequence). The CDR3 consists of 15 residues. The protocol was immunoSEQ multiplex PCR, while the TCRdb copy is restricted to in-frame clones and leaves out a portion. This listing includes 36,000 or so clones. The clonotype comes from a woman aged 18 to 75 with a cervical HPV16 infection that either progressed to CIN3+ or cleared (not recorded which). Material for sequencing was blood buffy coat. The chain is built from TRBV19 and TRBJ1-1, with a tentative D call TRBD1 (6 bases). The covered CDR3 bases are TGTGCCAGTAGTATGGGCGGGGGCGCGAGGGAGACA. As protein: CASSMGGGARET. The CDR3 in full is CASSMGGGARETAFF. Together with reference TRBV19 and TRBJ1-1, the CDR3 gives the full variable domain: DGGITQSPKYLFRKEGQNVTLSCEQNLNHDAMYWYRQDPGQGLRLIYYSQIVNDFQKGDIAEGYSVSREKKESFPLTVTSAQKNPTAFYLCASSMGGGARETAFFGQGTRLTVV.